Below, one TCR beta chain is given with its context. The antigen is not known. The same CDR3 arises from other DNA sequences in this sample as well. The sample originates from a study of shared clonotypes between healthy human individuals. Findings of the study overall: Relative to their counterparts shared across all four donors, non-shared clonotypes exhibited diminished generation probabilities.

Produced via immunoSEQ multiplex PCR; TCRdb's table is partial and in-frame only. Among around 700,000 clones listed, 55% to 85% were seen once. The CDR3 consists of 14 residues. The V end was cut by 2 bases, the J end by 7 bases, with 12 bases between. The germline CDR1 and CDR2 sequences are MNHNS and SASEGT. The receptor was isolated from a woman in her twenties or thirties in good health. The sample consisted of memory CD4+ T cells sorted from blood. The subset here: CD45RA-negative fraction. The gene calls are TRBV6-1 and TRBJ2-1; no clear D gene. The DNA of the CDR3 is TGTGCCAGCAGTGAAACTAATCTTGGTAATGAGCAGTTCTTC. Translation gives CASSETNLGNEQFF.